This T cell receptor beta chain was recovered during a study of OX40 agonist ivuxolimab in advanced cancers. Broadly, across the study: The costimulatory receptor OX40 (CD134) was targeted by ivuxolimab, a fully human IgG2 agonistic monoclonal antibody. Intravenous ivuxolimab was administered to patients every 2 weeks at six dose levels: 0.01, 0.1, 0.3, 1.5, 3 and 10 mg/kg. Among the 50 to 55 dose-escalation patients, about 20 had hepatocellular carcinoma, approximately 15 melanoma, 9 renal cell carcinoma and 9 head and neck cancer. In the dose-escalation cohort, approximately 83% of patients were male, and the mean age was 60 years with a range of roughly 20 to 80. Prior anti-PD-1, anti-PD-L1 or anti-CTLA-4 therapy was permitted, and approximately 42% of dose-escalation patients had received checkpoint inhibitors. Partial responses occurred in three dose-escalation patients: two with cutaneous melanoma and one with hepatocellular carcinoma. Peripheral TCRbeta sequencing was intended to test whether TCR sequence diversity was altered and clonal T-cell expansion was caused by ivuxolimab. The monotherapy dose-escalation portion (N of about 49 patients) of the phase I ivuxolimab trial is reported in the paper.

General study outcomes and caveats: Low levels of normalized T-cell clonal expansion were also seen in some nonresponding patients. Partial responders in the 0.1-3.0 mg/kg groups had among the lowest normalized peripheral clonal expansion, especially among CD8+ T cells. The antigen specificity of the peripheral T cells that underwent clonal expansion was not determined. After ivuxolimab, more expanded clones were found on average in CD8+ T cells than in CD4+ T cells. At doses of 0.1 to 3.0 mg/kg, clonal expansion of both CD4+ and CD8+ blood T cells was observed from baseline to week 6.

For sequencing of the TCRbeta CDR3 region, genomic DNA was extracted from the sorted cells. TCRbeta CDR3 regions were sequenced using the immunoSEQ Assay. Held by TCRdb, this immuneACCESS table contains in-frame sequences only and omits some clones. Under half of the omission traces to an unresolved V gene where checked; the cause of the rest is unknown. This sample is represented by 75,000 to 100,000 clones; about 80% of them were singletons. The leading ten clones occupy 5.8% of the sample. To note about this clone: The antigen it recognizes is unknown. No base-level quality is on record; no much larger clone is a single base apart.

Patients with a history of autoimmune disease or receiving systemic immunosuppression were excluded from the trial. Peripheral blood for TCR sequencing was collected from all dose cohorts at baseline, on cycle 4 day 1, and on cycle 7 day 1. The samples were drawn from a first-in-human, open-label, multicenter phase I dose-escalation trial of ivuxolimab. Adults with locally advanced or metastatic melanoma, renal cell carcinoma, hepatocellular carcinoma or head and neck squamous cell carcinoma were enrolled in the trial. Before TCR sequencing, CD4+ T cells and CD8+ T cells from peripheral blood were sorted into separate populations. CDR1 SGHTS and CDR2 YDEGEE were looked up in the germline V gene. CDR3 length: 14 amino acids, cysteine to phenylalanine. Solely the CDR3 DNA is kept, with 42 bases framed from the first base. V is reduced by 4 bases and J by 2 bases, leaving a spacing of 12 bases between them.

The V gene is TRBV5-8 and the J gene is TRBJ1-2, with an unclear D gene assignment. The sample consisted of CD4+ or CD8+ T cells sorted from blood, taken in a trial of the OX40 agonist ivuxolimab. The source of this sequence is an adult with an advanced solid tumor such as melanoma, head and neck, liver or kidney cancer. The DNA sequence is given as TGTGCCAGCAGCCTCGCAGGAACGAACTATGGCTACACCTTC. This yields the protein CASSLAGTNYGYTF. The CDR3, completed at both ends by the reference TRBV5-8 and TRBJ1-2 genes, gives the full variable domain EAGVTQSPTHLIKTRGQQATLRCSPISGHTSVYWYQQALGLGLQFLLWYDEGEERNRGNFPPRFSGRQFPNYSSELNVNALELEDSALYLCASSLAGTNYGYTFGSGTRLTVV.